The 17 T cell receptor beta chains listed next were all sequenced from one sample in a study of T cell changes during pregnancy in multiple sclerosis. Sequencing used immunoSEQ multiplex PCR; TCRdb keeps in-frame clones, though not all of them. The sample records 40,000 to 55,000 clones, roughly 90% being singletons. Sequenced here: CD4+ T cells from peripheral blood mononuclear cells, sampled in the third trimester of pregnancy. Every receptor here comes from a female donor with multiple sclerosis, enrolled in a pregnancy study.

The J gene is TRBJ1-2, the V gene TRBV9; D uncertain. The CDR3 length is 14 residues. Germline V lookup: CDR1 SGDLS, CDR2 YYNGEE. V was cut by 3 bases and J by 0 bases, with 9 bases left in between. CDR3 DNA sequence: TGTGCCAGCAGCGGGACCGGGGCTAACTATGGCTACACCTTC. It specifies CASSGTGANYGYTF.

J is TRBJ1-6 and V is TRBV5-1; weak D call: TRBD1 (6 bases). The CDR3 spans 14 residues. The germline V gene encodes CDR1 SGHRS and CDR2 YFSETQ. Trimming shortened V by 2 bases and J by 9 bases, and 12 bases separated the two germline ends. As DNA, the CDR3 is TGCGCCAGCAGCTTTACCCAGGGGCCTTCACCCCTCCACTTT. Encoded protein: CASSFTQGPSPLHF.

The V and J genes are TRBV7-8 and TRBJ2-7, with 9 bases fitting TRBD1. V was clipped by 2 bases and J by 6 bases; unmatched bases: 8. Germline CDR1 is SGHVS and CDR2 is FQNEAQ. The CDR3 extends over 15 amino acids. The CDR3 nucleotides read TGTGCCAGCAGCTTAAACCCGGGACAGGGCGGCGAGCAGTACTTC. Translated, it gives CASSLNPGQGGEQYF.

The chain recombines TRBV7-9 with TRBJ2-7; the D gene is possibly TRBD1 (6 bases). V lost 0 bases, J lost 7 bases, and 13 bases lay in between. CDR1 and CDR2 from the germline V gene are SEHNR and FQNEAQ (reference sequence). The CDR3 runs 14 residues. CDR3 coding DNA: TGTGCCAGCAGCTTAGCGTCAGGGGTTTGGGAGCAGTACTTC. Translation: CASSLASGVWEQYF.

This clone has only a few counts. The V and J genes are TRBV29-1 and TRBJ2-1, with unresolved D. This CDR3 has 14 residues. Per germline, CDR1 SQVTM and CDR2 ANQGSEA. Between the trimmed V and J ends, which lost 5 bases and 0 bases, there was a span of 11 bases. The CDR3 DNA sequence: TGCAGCGTTACCGAAACGAGCTCCTACAATGAGCAGTTCTTC. Amino acid sequence: CSVTETSSYNEQFF.

The chain employs TRBV9 and TRBJ2-1; tentative D call: TRBD1 (6 bases). With 2 bases removed from V and 7 bases from J, the gap between germline ends came to 13 bases. Per germline, CDR1 SGDLS and CDR2 YYNGEE. CDR3 length: 14 residues. The CDR3 DNA reads TGTGCCAGCAGCGTCGATGCCAGGGGAAATGAGCAGTTCTTC. As protein: CASSVDARGNEQFF.

The chain has TRBV19 and TRBJ2-2; TRBD1 matches at 8 bases. From germline, CDR1 is LNHDA and CDR2 SQIVND (reference sequence). V was clipped by 4 bases and J by 4 bases; unmatched bases: 8. The CDR3 is 16 residues long. CDR3 region: CASSNPGTGSTGELFF. CDR3 sequence (DNA): TGTGCCAGTAGTAACCCCGGGACAGGAAGCACCGGGGAGCTGTTTTTT.

The chain links TRBV2 to TRBJ2-7; 14 bases map to TRBD2. V dropped 4 bases and J dropped 4; count of bases not matched to a gene: 6. CDR1 and CDR2 from the germline V gene are SNHLY and FYNNEI. The CDR3 consists of 16 residues. In nucleotides, the CDR3 is TGTGCCAGCAGTGCCCTGGGACTAGCGGGAGCTTACGAGCAGTACTTC. Protein product: CASSALGLAGAYEQYF.

The gene calls are TRBV18 and TRBJ2-7; 8 positions match TRBD2. This CDR3 has 14 amino acids. Germline lookup yields CDR1 KGHSH and CDR2 LQKENI. V gave up 5 bases and J gave up 4 bases; unmatched junction bases: 7. For the CDR3, the DNA is TGTGCCAGCTCAAAAACTAGCGGCGAATACGAGCAGTACTTC. It translates to CASSKTSGEYEQYF.

The rearrangement uses TRBV30 and TRBJ2-1; D unresolved. V lost 0 bases and J lost 0, with 3 bases in between. The CDR3 is made up of 13 amino acids. Per the germline V gene, CDR1 is GTSNPN and CDR2 is SVGIG (reference sequence). CDR3 DNA sequence: TGTGCCTGGAGTGTCGGCTCCTACAATGAGCAGTTCTTC. It is translated as CAWSVGSYNEQFF.

The chain combines TRBV9 with TRBJ2-6; 7 bases match TRBD2. The V segment lost 0 bases and the J segment 0 bases; nucleotides outside the gene matches: 3. The length of the CDR3 is 17 residues. Germline loops: CDR1 SGDLS, CDR2 YYNGEE. DNA of the CDR3: TGTGCCAGCAGCGTAGGGGGGGGGAGCTCTGGGGCCAACGTCCTGACTTTC. Amino acid sequence: CASSVGGGSSGANVLTF.

This clone was seen once. This chain joins TRBV5-1 and TRBJ2-2, with D maybe TRBD2 (5 bases). Germline V lookup: CDR1 SGHRS, CDR2 YFSETQ. V lost 4 bases and J lost 6, with 22 bases in between. CDR3 size: 17 residues. CDR3 residues: CASSPQPPGYNAGELFF. CDR3 in DNA: TGCGCCAGCAGCCCTCAGCCTCCGGGATACAACGCCGGGGAGCTGTTTTTT.

The chain combines TRBV27 with TRBJ2-7; 8 nucleotides agree with TRBD1. The germline V gene encodes CDR1 MNHEY and CDR2 SMNVEV (reference sequence). The CDR3 is 13 amino acids. V was pared by 6 bases and J by 2 bases, with 3 bases of the junction left unmatched. CDR3 DNA: TGTGCCAGCAGGCAGGGGGCCACCTACGAGCAGTACTTC. Translating gives CASRQGATYEQYF.

This clone has a single count. The genes are TRBV7-6 and TRBJ1-1, with D maybe TRBD1 (5 bases). V lost 4 bases to trimming and J lost 0 bases, with 18 bases between them. Germline lookup yields CDR1 SGHVS and CDR2 FNYEAQ. The length of the CDR3 is 17 residues. The CDR3 DNA reads TGTGCCAGCAGCTCACGTCCAGGGTCAGGAATGAACACTGAAGCTTTCTTT. This sequence encodes CASSSRPGSGMNTEAFF.

This clone was detected only once. This sequence joins TRBV7-9 and TRBJ1-5; D is possibly TRBD1 (6 bases). CDR1 is SEHNR and CDR2 is FQNEAQ in the germline V gene (reference sequence). Trimming cost V 3 bases and J 4 bases, with 16 bases left between them. The CDR3 totals 16 residues. The CDR3 DNA follows: TGTGCCAGCAGCTTTAACTCCGGGACACCAAATCAGCCCCAGCATTTT. Its translation is CASSFNSGTPNQPQHF.

The count of this clone is one. The chain carries TRBV2 and TRBJ1-5; D might be TRBD1 (5 bases). The V end lost 5 bases, the J end lost 5 bases, and 10 bases lay between the germline ends. Germline V CDR1 and CDR2: SNHLY, FYNNEI. CDR3 length equals 13 residues. The DNA for the CDR3 is TGTGCCAGCAGTCCAGGGTCGTATCAGCCCCAGCATTTT. Encoded protein: CASSPGSYQPQHF.

V and J are TRBV11-3 and TRBJ2-1, with no clear D. V dropped 2 bases and J dropped 5 bases, with 10 bases sitting between them. Germline assignment: CDR1 SGHNT and CDR2 YENEEA. The CDR3 consists of 14 residues. CDR3 protein: CASSLPTENNEQFF. DNA for the CDR3: TGTGCCAGCAGCTTACCGACTGAGAACAATGAGCAGTTCTTC.